In this sample, the clone carrying this T cell receptor (beta chain) turned up a few times. Its antigen is unknown. The data belong to a study of blood T cells in healthy people across ages. Study-level points and caveats: Per million T cells, TCR beta diversity dropped about linearly as age rose.

Extraction yielded at least 5 micrograms of total RNA per sample. CDR3 length: 13 residues. Per germline, CDR1 SGHTA and CDR2 FQGNSA. With a J-beta primer mix and a sample-barcoded 5' primer, a second PCR ran roughly 6 to 11 cycles. Every individual sample yielded 3 million or more paired-end reads (each containing CDR3). TCRdb recomputed calls from the 5' RACE reads with MiXCR, one row per CDR3 protein. The sample has about 560,000 distinct CDR3 sequences; around a quarter are singletons. The data were also submitted as part of a second study, on T cells of mothers and their children.

This receptor was taken from a boy aged 2 to 9 in good health. The gene calls are TRBV7-2 and TRBJ2-5; D may be TRBD2 (6 bases). The J call may be incorrect, as the DNA end agrees better with TRBJ2-1. The specimen was blood. CDR3 in DNA: TGTGCCAGCAGCCCGGGAGTGAACAATGAGCAGTTCTTC. Translated, it gives CASSPGVNNEQFF.